A single sample gave rise to the 17 T cell receptor beta chains below, sequenced in a study of cytomegalovirus exposure and HLA in healthy donors. PCR amplification relied on 60 Vbeta primers (plus 13 Jbeta primers). Here immunoSEQ multiplex PCR was the method, and the copy in TCRdb shows in-frame clones only, minus some. The sample contains 95,000 to 100,000 clones, approximately 89% of which appear only once. The sample was PBMCs. Every receptor here comes from a man aged 25-45 years in good health and CMV-seronegative.

This clone was seen only a few times. The chain joins TRBV6-5 to TRBJ2-3; 8 positions agree with TRBD1. Germline values: CDR1 MNHEY, CDR2 SVGAGI. V trimming: 2 bases; J trimming: 1 base; junction bases outside the gene matches: 5. CDR3 length equals 16 residues. This CDR3 reads CASSYKKGQGTDTQYF. The CDR3 DNA reads as TGTGCCAGCAGTTACAAAAAGGGACAGGGCACAGATACGCAGTATTTT.

This chain connects TRBV7-2 to TRBJ2-2, with 7 bases that match TRBD2. The ends lost 0 bases at V and 1 base at J; junction bases unmatched: 8. The length of the CDR3 is 18 residues. From germline, CDR1 is SGHTA and CDR2 FQGNSA. CDR3 nucleotide sequence: TGTGCCAGCAGCTTAGCGCTGTTCAGCGGGGTGAACACCGGGGAGCTGTTTTTT. This codes for CASSLALFSGVNTGELFF.

This chain uses TRBV5-1 with TRBJ2-7; 12 nucleotides agree with TRBD2. This CDR3 has 14 amino acids. CDR1 and CDR2 from the germline V gene are SGHRS and YFSETQ. The V and J ends lost 3 bases and 2 bases, in that order; junction bases with no gene match: 0. The CDR3 nucleotides are TGCGCCAGCAGCTCTAGCGGGGGGGCCTACGAGCAGTACTTC. This gives the protein CASSSSGGAYEQYF.

The V call is TRBV6-5, the J call TRBJ2-1; 9 bases map to TRBD2. Germline lookup yields CDR1 MNHEY and CDR2 SVGAGI. V shed 6 bases and J 2 bases; nucleotides not matched to a gene: 2. The CDR3 is 14 amino acids. CDR3 nucleotides: TGTGCCAGCAGCATAGCGGGAGCCTACAATGAGCAGTTCTTC. It yields the protein CASSIAGAYNEQFF.

This clone was counted a few times. The chain couples TRBV6-5 to TRBJ2-1; 12 bases are a match to TRBD2. V gave up 7 bases and J gave up 3 bases; unmatched junction bases: 4. The CDR3 consists of 15 residues. Germline CDR1 is MNHEY and CDR2 is SVGAGI. The CDR3 region is CASTELAGGYNEQFF. As DNA, the CDR3 is TGTGCCAGCACCGAACTAGCGGGGGGCTACAATGAGCAGTTCTTC.

The chain recombines TRBV10-3 with TRBJ2-7; D remains ambiguous. The CDR3 has 15 residues. CDR1 is ENHRY, CDR2 SYGVKD, per germline. The ends were cut back, 3 bases at V and 0 bases at J, with 12 bases in the middle. In nucleotides, the CDR3 is TGTGCCATCAGTGATGACATCTCGTACTCCTACGAGCAGTACTTC. This sequence encodes CAISDDISYSYEQYF.

The chain couples TRBV21-1 to TRBJ2-2; the table assigns TRBD1, which was not confirmed against the DNA. TRBV21-1 is flagged as a pseudogene. The CDR3 runs to 16 residues. CDR3 DNA sequence: TGTGCCAGCAGCATCGTCTTCAATAGGGGGACCGGGGAGCTGTTTTTT. Translating gives CASSIVFNRGTGELFF.

The V call is TRBV14, the J call TRBJ2-7; TRBD1 is a possible D gene (6 bases). This CDR3 has 13 amino acids. Germline values: CDR1 SGHDN, CDR2 FVKESK. The V end lost 4 bases, the J end lost 6 bases, and 13 bases lay between the germline ends. The CDR3 protein is CASSLSRGGEQYF. The CDR3 DNA sequence: TGTGCCAGCAGCCTCTCCAGGGGCGGCGAGCAGTACTTC.

The chain links TRBV18 to TRBJ2-2; TRBD2 agrees at 12 bases. Germline V gene sequence: CDR1 KGHSH, CDR2 LQKENI. V dropped 1 base and J dropped 0; count of bases not matched to a gene: 6. The CDR3 runs to 19 residues. This chain's CDR3 is CASSPQLAGGLANTGELFF. The CDR3 nucleotides read TGTGCCAGCTCACCACAACTAGCGGGAGGACTGGCGAACACCGGGGAGCTGTTTTTT.

CDR3 in amino acids: CASSQDEQTGANQPQHF. The DNA for the CDR3 is TGCGCCAGCAGCCAAGATGAGCAGACAGGGGCCAATCAGCCCCAGCATTTT. V gene TRBV4-1 combines with J gene TRBJ1-5, with 8 bases aligning to TRBD1. Germline CDR1 MGHRA, CDR2 YSYEKL. With V trimmed by 0 bases and J by 3 bases, 7 bases remained unmatched. The CDR3 contains 17 residues.

J is TRBJ2-3 and V is TRBV5-1; D may be TRBD1 (6 bases). The CDR3 has 15 amino acids. The germline V gene has CDR1 SGHRS and CDR2 YFSETQ. Trimming took off 0 bases at V and 1 base at J, with 9 bases between the two ends. The CDR3 DNA sequence: TGCGCCAGCAGCTTGGGGGGGCCAGGCACAGATACGCAGTATTTT. This sequence encodes CASSLGGPGTDTQYF.

This clone was seen once. This rearrangement joins TRBV4-2 to TRBJ2-1, with a tentative D call TRBD2 (7 bases). There are 16 residues in the CDR3. CDR1 LGHNA and CDR2 YNFKEQ come from the germline V gene. V was pared by 11 bases and J by 8 bases, with 28 bases between. The CDR3 coding sequence is TGTGCCGCCGCCAGCCGGGGGGCGGTTGCAGCCGATGAGCAGTTCTTC. Translated, it gives CAAASRGAVAADEQFF.

The chain couples TRBV6-1 to TRBJ1-2; D possibly corresponds to TRBD1 (5 bases). The CDR3 loop spans 14 amino acids. Germline CDR1 reads MNHNS; CDR2 reads SASEGT. V lost 4 bases, J lost 3 bases, and 12 bases lay in between. CDR3 in amino acids: CASSVPGDDYGYTF. The CDR3 DNA sequence: TGTGCCAGCAGTGTGCCGGGGGATGACTATGGCTACACCTTC.

J is TRBJ2-1 and V is TRBV11-3; TRBD1 might be the D (6 bases). Trimming removed 4 bases at V and 10 bases at J, with 17 bases between. Per the germline V gene, CDR1 is SGHNT and CDR2 is YENEEA. CDR3 length: 14 amino acids. The CDR3 DNA is TGTGCCAGCAGCTCGAATTACAGGGTTGGAGAGCAGTTCTTC. The encoded protein is CASSSNYRVGEQFF. The variable domain in full, completed from reference TRBV11-3 and TRBJ2-1, reads EAGVVQSPRYKIIEKKQPVAFWCNPISGHNTLYWYLQNLGQGPELLIRYENEEAVDDSQLPKDRFSAERLKGVDSTLKIQPAELGDSAVYLCASSSNYRVGEQFFGPGTRLTVL.

A single count supports this clone. CDR3 sequence reads: CASSVGQGQNTEAFF. DNA for the CDR3: TGTGCCAGCAGCGTCGGACAGGGCCAGAACACTGAAGCTTTCTTT. The rearrangement joins TRBV7-9 to TRBJ1-1; 8 nucleotides agree with TRBD1. The CDR3 sequence is 15 residues long. J was trimmed by 1 base and V by 5 bases; bases with no gene match: 6. Looked up from germline, CDR1 is SEHNR and CDR2 is FQNEAQ (reference sequence).

The chain recombines TRBV6-5 with TRBJ1-1; 7 bases are a match to TRBD1. The CDR3 totals 11 residues. Germline lookup yields CDR1 MNHEY and CDR2 SVGAGI. V lost 6 bases to trimming and J lost 8 bases; unmatched junction nucleotides: 3. This CDR3 is CASRRTGEAFF. In DNA form, the CDR3 reads TGTGCCAGCAGGCGGACAGGAGAAGCTTTCTTT.

The V gene is TRBV9, the J gene TRBJ1-5, with 10 bases aligning to TRBD1. The CDR3 has 14 amino acids. Trimming cost V 0 bases and J 7 bases; bases outside gene matches: 1. Germline CDR1 reads SGDLS; CDR2 reads YYNGEE. CDR3 loop: CASSVGDRGQPQHF. The CDR3, as DNA: TGTGCCAGCAGCGTAGGGGACAGGGGCCAGCCCCAGCATTTT.